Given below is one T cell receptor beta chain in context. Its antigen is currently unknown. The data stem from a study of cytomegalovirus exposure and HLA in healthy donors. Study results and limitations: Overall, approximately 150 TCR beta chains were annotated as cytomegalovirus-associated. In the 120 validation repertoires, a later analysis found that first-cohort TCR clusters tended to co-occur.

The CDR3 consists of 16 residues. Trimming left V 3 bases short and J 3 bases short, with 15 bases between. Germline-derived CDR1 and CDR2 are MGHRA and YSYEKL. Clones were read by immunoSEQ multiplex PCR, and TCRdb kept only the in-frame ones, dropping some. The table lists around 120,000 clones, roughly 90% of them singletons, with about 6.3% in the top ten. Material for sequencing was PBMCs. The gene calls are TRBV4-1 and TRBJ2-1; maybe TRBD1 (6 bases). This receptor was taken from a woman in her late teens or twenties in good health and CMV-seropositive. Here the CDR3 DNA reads TGCGCCAGCAGCCATGTTCCGAGGGGGTACTACAATGAGCAGTTCTTC. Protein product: CASSHVPRGYYNEQFF.